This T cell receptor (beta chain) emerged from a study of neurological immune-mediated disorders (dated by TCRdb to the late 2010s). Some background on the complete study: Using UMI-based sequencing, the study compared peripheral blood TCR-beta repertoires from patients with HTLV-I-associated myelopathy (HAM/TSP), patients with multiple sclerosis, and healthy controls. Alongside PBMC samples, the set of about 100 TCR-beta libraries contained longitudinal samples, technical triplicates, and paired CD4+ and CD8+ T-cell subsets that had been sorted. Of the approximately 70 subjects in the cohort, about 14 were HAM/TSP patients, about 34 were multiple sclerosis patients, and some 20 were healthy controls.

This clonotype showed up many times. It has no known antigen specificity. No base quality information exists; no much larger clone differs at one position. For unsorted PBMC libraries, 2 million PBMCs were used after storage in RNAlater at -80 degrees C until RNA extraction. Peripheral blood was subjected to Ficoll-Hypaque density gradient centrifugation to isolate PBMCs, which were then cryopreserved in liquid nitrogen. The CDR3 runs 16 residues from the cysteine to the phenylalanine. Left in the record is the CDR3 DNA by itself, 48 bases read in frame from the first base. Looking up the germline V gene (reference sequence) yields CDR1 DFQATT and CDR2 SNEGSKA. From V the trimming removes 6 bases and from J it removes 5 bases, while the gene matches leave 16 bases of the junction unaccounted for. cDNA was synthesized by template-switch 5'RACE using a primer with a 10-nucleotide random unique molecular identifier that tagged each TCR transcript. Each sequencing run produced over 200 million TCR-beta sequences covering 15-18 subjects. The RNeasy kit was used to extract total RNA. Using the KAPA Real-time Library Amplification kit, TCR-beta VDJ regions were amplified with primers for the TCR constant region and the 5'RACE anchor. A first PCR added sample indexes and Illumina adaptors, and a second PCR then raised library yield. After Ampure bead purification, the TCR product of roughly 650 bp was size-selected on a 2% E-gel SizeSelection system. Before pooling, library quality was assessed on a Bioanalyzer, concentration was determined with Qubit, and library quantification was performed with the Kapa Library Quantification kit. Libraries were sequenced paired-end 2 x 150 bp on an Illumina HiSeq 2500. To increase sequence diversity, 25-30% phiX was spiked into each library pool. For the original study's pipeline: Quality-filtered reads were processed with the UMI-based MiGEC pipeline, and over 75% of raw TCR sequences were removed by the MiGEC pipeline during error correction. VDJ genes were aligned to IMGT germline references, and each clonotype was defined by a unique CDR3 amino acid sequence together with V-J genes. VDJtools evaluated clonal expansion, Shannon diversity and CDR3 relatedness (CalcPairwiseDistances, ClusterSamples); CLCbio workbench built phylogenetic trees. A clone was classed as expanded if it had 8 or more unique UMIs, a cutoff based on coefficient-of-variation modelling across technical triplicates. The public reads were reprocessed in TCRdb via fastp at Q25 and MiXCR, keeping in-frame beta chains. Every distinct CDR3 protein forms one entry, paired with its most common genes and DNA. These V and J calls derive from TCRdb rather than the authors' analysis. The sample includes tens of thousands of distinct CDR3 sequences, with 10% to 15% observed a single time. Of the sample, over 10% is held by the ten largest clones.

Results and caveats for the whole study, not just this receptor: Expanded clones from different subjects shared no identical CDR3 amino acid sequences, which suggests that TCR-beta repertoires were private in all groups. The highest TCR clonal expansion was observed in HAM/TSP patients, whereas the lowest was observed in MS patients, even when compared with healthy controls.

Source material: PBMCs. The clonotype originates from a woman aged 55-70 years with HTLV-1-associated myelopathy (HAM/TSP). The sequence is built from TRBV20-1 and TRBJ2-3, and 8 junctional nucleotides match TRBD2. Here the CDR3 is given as CSAIGLAPTSLDTQYF. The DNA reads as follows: TGCAGTGCCATCGGACTAGCCCCAACTTCACTAGATACGCAGTATTTT.